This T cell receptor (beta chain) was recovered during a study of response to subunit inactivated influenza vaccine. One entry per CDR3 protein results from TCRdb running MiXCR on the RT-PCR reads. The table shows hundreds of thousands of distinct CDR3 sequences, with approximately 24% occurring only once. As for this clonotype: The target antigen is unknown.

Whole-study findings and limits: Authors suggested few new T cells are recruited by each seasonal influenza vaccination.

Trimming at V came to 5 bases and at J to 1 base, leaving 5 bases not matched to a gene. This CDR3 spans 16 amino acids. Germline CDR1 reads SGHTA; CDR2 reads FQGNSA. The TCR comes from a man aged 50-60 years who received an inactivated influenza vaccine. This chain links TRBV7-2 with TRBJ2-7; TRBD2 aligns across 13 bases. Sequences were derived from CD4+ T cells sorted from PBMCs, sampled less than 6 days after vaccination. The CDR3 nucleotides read TGTGCCAGCAGCCCCGGGACTAGCGGGAATTCCTACGAGCAGTACTTC. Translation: CASSPGTSGNSYEQYF.